This TCR beta chain emerged from a study of CD4 T cells in relation to SARS-CoV-2 and coronaviruses. Remarks on this clone: Its antigen is still unknown.

TCRdb's copy holds only in-frame clones and misses some; the assay was immunoSEQ multiplex PCR. The sample contains under 25,000 clones, 75% to 85% of which appear only once. CDR1 and CDR2 from the germline V gene are KGHSH and LQKENI. The CDR3 loop spans 14 amino acids. Between the trimmed V and J ends, which lost 5 bases and 8 bases, there was a span of 13 bases. The unexposed donors gave CD4+ T cells in about 2010-2019, prior to COVID-19. Isolation of CD4+ T cells took place after roughly nine days in culture. The sample was CD4+ T cells from PBMCs, cultured in vitro. This sequence joins TRBV18 and TRBJ1-6, with a tentative D call TRBD1 (6 bases). The TCR was taken from a human donor in good health. CDR3 in amino acids: CASSAGTQDSPLHF. The CDR3 nucleotides are TGTGCCAGCTCAGCCGGGACACAAGATTCACCCCTCCACTTT.